This TCR beta chain was sequenced during a study of T cells expressing NK-cell markers. Across the whole study: In sorted CD3+CD56+NKG2C+, CD3+CD56+NKG2C- and CD3+CD56-NKG2C+ T cells, TCR beta repertoires were obtained.

The CDR3 has 14 residues. CDR1 and CDR2 (germline): MGHDK, SYGVNS. TCRdb derives one entry per CDR3 protein from the 5' RACE reads, leaving out DNA. Its table records some 450,000 distinct CDR3 sequences. This clonotype was sampled from a woman aged 18 to 75 in good health. This chain joins TRBV25-1 and TRBJ2-3. Sequenced sample: blood T cells: a sorted CD56 or NKG2C T cell subset, CD4+ or CD8+ T cells, or bulk PBMC T cells (not recorded which). The CDR3 region is CASSVWELTDTQYF.